What follows describes a single TCR beta chain. What it binds is not known. This sample stems from a study of cytomegalovirus exposure and HLA in healthy donors. PCR employed 60 Vbeta and 13 Jbeta primers. Sequencing used immunoSEQ multiplex PCR; TCRdb keeps in-frame clones, though not all of them. Of 100,000 to 150,000 clones in the sample, 77% are singletons; the top ten hold approximately 4.2%. Notes on the study in general: Both high specificity and high sensitivity reportedly marked the classifier's diagnosis of cytomegalovirus status. As a later analysis showed, a missense DCLRE1C variant was linked to trimming of TCR beta V- and J-genes.

The CDR3 spans 15 residues. Germline lookup yields CDR1 SGHAT and CDR2 FQDESV (reference sequence). Between the trimmed V and J ends, which lost 3 bases and 0 bases, there was a span of 11 bases. The receptor's source is a male donor in good health and CMV-seropositive. The genes are TRBV11-1 and TRBJ1-1; possible D gene TRBD1, 5 bases. The sequenced sample consisted of PBMCs. As DNA, the CDR3 is TGTGCCAGCAGCTTTCAGGGCGCAATGAACACTGAAGCTTTCTTT. Translated: CASSFQGAMNTEAFF.